The 18 T cell receptor beta chains given below trace back to one sample, sequenced in a study of blood T cell repertoires in COVID-19. Assay used: immunoSEQ multiplex PCR; TCRdb lists only in-frame clones, some missing. The data contain approximately 94,000 clones, around 81% of them singletons. Specimen: peripheral blood. The receptor set was obtained from a man aged 45 to 65 with active or convalescent COVID-19.

This clone has just one count. The CDR3 coding sequence is TGTGCCAGCGGGGGAACTAGCGGGATGGATGAGCAGTTCTTC. This translates into CASGGTSGMDEQFF. The rearrangement links TRBV11-2 to TRBJ2-1; 10 positions match TRBD2. Germline V gene data show CDR1 as SGHAT and CDR2 as FQNNGV. The CDR3 runs 14 residues. The V segment lost 8 bases and the J segment 8 bases; nucleotides outside the gene matches: 9.

The chain carries TRBV24-1 and TRBJ2-7; perhaps TRBD2 as D (6 bases). The CDR3 loop spans 14 amino acids. With 4 bases removed from V and 2 bases from J, the gap between germline ends came to 11 bases. Germline CDR1 and CDR2: KGHDR and SFDVKD. The CDR3, as DNA: TGTGCCACCAGTGACTCTAGCGAGACCTACGAGCAGTACTTC. Translation: CATSDSSETYEQYF.

The rearrangement links TRBV5-1 to TRBJ2-1; D remains unclear. The CDR3 has 12 amino acids. Trimming took off 0 bases at V and 8 bases at J, with 6 bases between the two ends. The germline V gene encodes CDR1 SGHRS and CDR2 YFSETQ. This CDR3 reads CASSLAYDEQFF. The CDR3 bases are TGCGCCAGCAGCTTGGCTTATGATGAGCAGTTCTTC.

This chain uses TRBV5-8 with TRBJ1-6; D unclear. In germline, CDR1 is SGHTS, CDR2 YDEGEE. The CDR3 spans 16 residues. Trimming cost V 3 bases and J 0 bases, with 10 bases left between them. The CDR3 region has the DNA TGTGCCAGCAGCTCGGCCGGGAGCTCCTATAATTCACCCCTCCACTTT. This gives the protein CASSSAGSSYNSPLHF. The complete variable domain, with remaining parts taken from reference TRBV5-8 and TRBJ1-6, reads EAGVTQSPTHLIKTRGQQATLRCSPISGHTSVYWYQQALGLGLQFLLWYDEGEERNRGNFPPRFSGRQFPNYSSELNVNALELEDSALYLCASSSAGSSYNSPLHFGNGTRLTVT.

This chain joins TRBV5-1 and TRBJ2-7; 7 nucleotides align to TRBD1. Germline assignment: CDR1 SGHRS and CDR2 YFSETQ. V trimming: 4 bases; J trimming: 2 bases; junction bases outside the gene matches: 12. The CDR3 extends over 16 amino acids. The CDR3 sequence is CASSPTSGQSPYEQYF. CDR3 bases: TGCGCCAGCAGCCCAACGTCGGGACAGAGCCCCTACGAGCAGTACTTC.

The J gene is TRBJ2-7, the V gene TRBV27; tentative D call: TRBD2 (5 bases). The V gene's germline CDR1 is MNHEY and CDR2 SMNVEV (reference sequence). The CDR3 totals 15 residues. V lost 2 bases, J lost 2 bases, and 13 bases lay in between. Written as DNA, the CDR3 is TGTGCCAGCAGTTTACGGGGTGCGGGTCCCTACGAGCAGTACTTC. Translating it yields CASSLRGAGPYEQYF.

The genes are TRBV6-2 or TRBV6-3 and TRBJ2-2; TRBD2 agrees at 10 bases. J was trimmed by 2 bases and V by 5 bases; bases with no gene match: 5. The germline V gene encodes CDR1 MNHEY and CDR2 SVGEGT. This CDR3 region has 16 residues. CDR3 sequence: CASSRTSGDNTGELFF. CDR3 nucleotide sequence: TGTGCCAGCAGTCGAACTAGCGGGGATAACACCGGGGAGCTGTTTTTT.

The J gene is TRBJ1-6, the V gene TRBV5-1, with 8 bases matching TRBD1. After removal of 4 bases from V and 7 bases from J, the junction contained 7 bases not matched to a gene. Germline V gene data show CDR1 as SGHRS and CDR2 as YFSETQ. The CDR3 runs to 15 residues. This CDR3 is CASSLDRVGNSPLHF. The CDR3 DNA reads TGCGCCAGCAGCCTGGACAGGGTTGGCAATTCACCCCTCCACTTT. The whole variable domain, remainder taken from reference TRBV5-1 and TRBJ1-6, is KAGVTQTPRYLIKTRGQQVTLSCSPISGHRSVSWYQQTPGQGLQFLFEYFSETQRNKGNFPGRFSGRQFSNSRSEMNVSTLELGDSALYLCASSLDRVGNSPLHFGNGTRLTVT.

This clone was picked up a small number of times. The rearrangement links TRBV27 to TRBJ1-6; no clear D gene. The CDR3 consists of 17 residues. Trimming stripped 7 bases from V and 0 bases from J, with 16 bases between. Germline assignment: CDR1 MNHEY and CDR2 SMNVEV (reference sequence). CDR3 region: CASTGRLISSYNSPLHF. The CDR3 DNA follows: TGTGCCAGCACCGGCAGGTTGATAAGCTCCTATAATTCACCCCTCCACTTT.

The chain employs TRBV7-9 and TRBJ1-2; 9 bases align to TRBD1. This CDR3 spans 15 amino acids. Trimming cost V 3 bases and J 0 bases; bases outside gene matches: 2. Germline values: CDR1 SEHNR, CDR2 FQNEAQ (reference sequence). In nucleotides, the CDR3 is TGTGCCAGCAGCTTTACAGGGGGCGCTAACTATGGCTACACCTTC. Residues: CASSFTGGANYGYTF.

This clone is a singleton in its sample. The J gene is TRBJ2-2, the V gene TRBV6-5; D remains ambiguous. V lost 6 bases to trimming and J lost 1 base, with 12 bases between them. The CDR3 loop spans 15 amino acids. Germline V CDR1 and CDR2: MNHEY, SVGAGI. The CDR3 DNA reads as TGTGCCAGCAGGCCCGAGGTGGGGAACACCGGGGAGCTGTTTTTT. It yields the protein CASRPEVGNTGELFF.

This sequence joins TRBV24-1 and TRBJ2-1; 12 bases match TRBD1. Germline CDR1 is KGHDR and CDR2 is SFDVKD. With V trimmed by 3 bases and J by 8 bases, 7 bases remained unmatched. The CDR3 runs to 16 residues. The CDR3 loop reads CATSDLRDRGLDEQFF. The CDR3 DNA sequence: TGTGCCACCAGTGATCTCCGGGACAGGGGGCTCGATGAGCAGTTCTTC.

Points on this clone: Additional DNA sequences in this sample encode the identical CDR3. The chain's CDR3 is CSVRRQNTEAFF. The CDR3 nucleotides read TGCAGCGTTCGTCGACAAAACACTGAAGCTTTCTTT. The chain recombines TRBV29-1 with TRBJ1-1; D uncertain. CDR3 length: 12 amino acids. Per the germline V gene, CDR1 is SQVTM and CDR2 is ANQGSEA. V shed 5 bases and J shed 2 bases, with 9 bases lying between them.

The chain employs TRBV9 and TRBJ1-1; 9 nucleotides match TRBD1. The germline V gene encodes CDR1 SGDLS and CDR2 YYNGEE. With 3 bases clipped from V and 7 bases from J, the junction kept 4 bases outside the gene matches. This CDR3 has 13 amino acids. The CDR3 sequence: CASSGGTGNEAFF. CDR3 nucleotides: TGTGCCAGCAGCGGAGGGACAGGGAATGAAGCTTTCTTT.

J is TRBJ1-3 and V is TRBV7-8; 7 positions match TRBD1. Germline CDR1 reads SGHVS; CDR2 reads FQNEAQ. V lost 1 base, J lost 2 bases, and 5 bases stayed unmatched. The CDR3 is 16 residues long. The CDR3 protein is CASSLVGTATGNTIYF. The CDR3 DNA reads TGTGCCAGCAGCTTAGTAGGGACAGCAACTGGAAACACCATATATTTT. Based on the CDR3 plus reference TRBV7-8 and TRBJ1-3, the full variable domain is GAGVSQSPRYKVAKRGQDVALRCDPISGHVSLFWYQQALGQGPEFLTYFQNEAQLDKSGLPSDRFFAERPEGSVSTLKIQRTQQEDSAVYLCASSLVGTATGNTIYFGEGSWLTVV.

V is TRBV11-3 and J is TRBJ2-2; weak D call: TRBD2 (5 bases). CDR3 size: 15 residues. V was shortened by 1 base and J by 8 bases, with 14 bases between the two germline ends. Germline loops: CDR1 SGHNT, CDR2 YENEEA. CDR3 DNA: TGTGCCAGCAGCTTAGCGAGGGCCGCCGGGGGGGAGCTGTTTTTT. Its translation: CASSLARAAGGELFF. The entire variable domain, with the rest obtained from reference TRBV11-3 and TRBJ2-2, is as follows: EAGVVQSPRYKIIEKKQPVAFWCNPISGHNTLYWYLQNLGQGPELLIRYENEEAVDDSQLPKDRFSAERLKGVDSTLKIQPAELGDSAVYLCASSLARAAGGELFFGEGSRLTVL.

This clone was recorded once. The chain joins TRBV7-9 to TRBJ2-1, with 9 bases aligning to TRBD2. Germline CDR1 and CDR2: SEHNR and FQNEAQ (reference sequence). There are 15 residues in the CDR3. Trimming at V came to 4 bases and at J to 5 bases, leaving 6 bases not matched to a gene. CDR3: CASSSPRLADNEQFF. In DNA, the CDR3 is TGTGCCAGCAGCTCCCCTCGACTAGCGGACAATGAGCAGTTCTTC.

The chain recombines TRBV2 with TRBJ2-1, with TRBD2 identical over 15 bases. This CDR3 spans 16 amino acids. Looked up from germline, CDR1 is SNHLY and CDR2 is FYNNEI. V gave up 8 bases and J gave up 5 bases; unmatched junction bases: 7. In DNA, the CDR3 is TGTGCCAGCGTCCTGGGACTAGCGGGAGGTCACAATGAGCAGTTCTTC. Translation gives CASVLGLAGGHNEQFF. The full variable domain, in which reference TRBV2 and TRBJ2-1 provide the parts outside the CDR3, is EPEVTQTPSHQVTQMGQEVILRCVPISNHLYFYWYRQILGQKVEFLVSFYNNEISEKSEIFDDQFSVERPDGSNFTLKIRSTKLEDSAMYFCASVLGLAGGHNEQFFGPGTRLTVL.